This T cell receptor beta chain was sequenced during a study of cytomegalovirus exposure and HLA in healthy donors. Broader study findings: Rare sequences made up most TCRs, while some public TCRs were found in many donors. CMV antigen specificity was confirmed in vitro for a few CMV-associated chains. The study designated fewer than 200 TCR beta chains cytomegalovirus-associated.

The donors belonged to the approximately 110-subject validation cohort, separate from the roughly 700-subject first cohort. About this clone itself: Antigen unknown.

Data came from immunoSEQ multiplex PCR; TCRdb stores just in-frame clones and leaves some out. This sample yields some 38,000 clones, of which 90% to 95% are seen a single time; 3% to 3.5% belongs to the top ten. J lost 4 bases, V lost 3 bases, and 6 bases had no gene match. CDR1 and CDR2 (germline): LNHDA, SQIVND (reference sequence). CDR3 length: 15 amino acids. V and J are TRBV19 and TRBJ2-7, with 10 bases matching TRBD2. The receptor was derived from a man aged 18 to 35 in good health and CMV-seronegative. Sequencing used PBMCs. The CDR3 here is CASSIGSGRGYEQYF. CDR3 DNA: TGTGCCAGTAGTATTGGAAGCGGGAGGGGGTACGAGCAGTACTTC.